Listed here are 20 T cell receptor beta chains from one sample, sequenced in a study of control samples from healthy donors and cancer patients. Libraries were prepared by immunoSEQ multiplex PCR; TCRdb keeps only in-frame clonotypes and omits some of them. The sample lists roughly 100,000 clones; 83% were seen once. The sequenced sample consisted of blood. These receptors were obtained from a woman aged 45-65 years in good health.

This chain connects TRBV28 to TRBJ1-4; D ambiguous. V lost 2 bases and J lost 7, with 8 bases in between. The germline gives CDR1 MDHEN, CDR2 SYDVKM. This CDR3 spans 13 amino acids. CDR3 DNA: TGTGCCAGCAGTTTAGCAGGAACTGAAAAACTGTTTTTT. Translating gives CASSLAGTEKLFF. Full variable domain (remainder filled in from reference TRBV28 and TRBJ1-4): DVKVTQSSRYLVKRTGEKVFLECVQDMDHENMFWYRQDPGLGLRLIYFSYDVKMKEKGDIPEGYSVSREKKERFSLILESASTNQTSMYLCASSLAGTEKLFFGSGTQLSVL.

This sequence joins TRBV11-3 and TRBJ2-7; D is unclear. V dropped 3 bases and J dropped 0 bases, with 6 bases sitting between them. CDR3 length: 13 amino acids. The germline V gene has CDR1 SGHNT and CDR2 YENEEA. The CDR3 spells CASSFGSSYEQYF. The CDR3 DNA reads TGTGCCAGCAGCTTCGGCAGCTCCTACGAGCAGTACTTC. Drawing the rest from reference TRBV11-3 and TRBJ2-7, the complete variable domain is EAGVVQSPRYKIIEKKQPVAFWCNPISGHNTLYWYLQNLGQGPELLIRYENEEAVDDSQLPKDRFSAERLKGVDSTLKIQPAELGDSAVYLCASSFGSSYEQYFGPGTRLTVT.

This clone was counted once. The chain carries TRBV11-2 and TRBJ2-7; a weak D match, TRBD1 (6 bases). The CDR3 extends over 13 amino acids. The germline V gene has CDR1 SGHAT and CDR2 FQNNGV. V was trimmed by 5 bases and J by 2 bases, leaving 10 bases between them. CDR3: CASSRYRAYEQYF. As DNA, the CDR3 is TGTGCCAGCAGCCGATACAGGGCCTACGAGCAGTACTTC. The full variable domain, completed using reference TRBV11-2 and TRBJ2-7, is EAGVAQSPRYKIIEKRQSVAFWCNPISGHATLYWYQQILGQGPKLLIQFQNNGVVDDSQLPKDRFSAERLKGVDSTLKIQPAKLEDSAVYLCASSRYRAYEQYFGPGTRLTVT.

The V call is TRBV4-2, the J call TRBJ1-1; D unresolved. Germline CDR1 is LGHNA and CDR2 is YNFKEQ. Trimming removed 0 bases at V and 4 bases at J, with 6 bases between. This CDR3 is built from 13 residues. The CDR3 here is CASSQEVGTEAFF. CDR3 DNA: TGTGCCAGCAGCCAAGAAGTGGGCACTGAAGCTTTCTTT.

The chain has TRBV6-2 or TRBV6-3 and TRBJ1-4; D is unresolved. This CDR3 contains 15 residues. V dropped 4 bases and J dropped 0 bases, with 9 bases sitting between them. CDR1 and CDR2 from the germline V gene are MNHEY and SVGEGT. CDR3 sequence reads: CASSSAGATNEKLFF. The CDR3 DNA follows: TGTGCCAGCAGTTCGGCGGGTGCAACTAATGAAAAACTGTTTTTT.

The rearrangement uses TRBV28 and TRBJ2-3, with 8 nucleotides matching TRBD2. Germline V lookup: CDR1 MDHEN, CDR2 SYDVKM. This CDR3 spans 13 amino acids. Trimming cost V 4 bases and J 14 bases; bases outside gene matches: 11. CDR3 sequence: CASSSPGGVRWYF. As DNA, the CDR3 is TGTGCCAGCAGTTCCCCCGGGGGGGTAAGGTGGTATTTT.

The chain couples TRBV29-1 to TRBJ1-5; 8 bases map to TRBD1. The CDR3 has 12 residues. Trimming at V came to 6 bases and at J to 4 bases, leaving 2 bases not matched to a gene. The germline gives CDR1 SQVTM, CDR2 ANQGSEA. CDR3 nucleotide sequence: TGCAGCGTGACAGGGGTAAATCAGCCCCAGCATTTT. This codes for CSVTGVNQPQHF.

The V call is TRBV6-2 or TRBV6-3, the J call TRBJ1-4, with TRBD1 matching over 11 bases. With 5 bases clipped from V and 8 bases from J, the junction kept 10 bases outside the gene matches. Per germline, CDR1 MNHEY and CDR2 SVGEGT. CDR3 size: 16 residues. CDR3 DNA sequence: TGTGCCAGCAGTCGAAGGACAGGGGGCGGACGGGAAAAACTGTTTTTT. This codes for CASSRRTGGGREKLFF.

The chain recombines TRBV3-1 (or the pseudogene TRBV3-2) with TRBJ2-1; the D gene is possibly TRBD1 (5 bases). The V end lost 0 bases, the J end lost 4 bases, and 13 bases lay between the germline ends. Germline CDR1 is LGHDT and CDR2 is YNNKEL (reference sequence). The CDR3 sequence is 16 residues long. CDR3 amino acids: CASSQEQARLYNEQFF. CDR3 in DNA: TGTGCCAGCAGCCAAGAACAGGCCCGGCTTTACAATGAGCAGTTCTTC.

The chain carries TRBV7-2 and TRBJ1-6; D not certain. Germline V gives CDR1 SGHTA, CDR2 FQGNSA. The CDR3 spans 12 residues. V lost 0 bases and J lost 14, with 8 bases in between. The CDR3, as DNA: TGTGCCAGCAGCTTAGCCTTTGGAGCCCTCCACTTT. The encoded protein is CASSLAFGALHF.

This chain links TRBV7-6 with TRBJ2-5; D gene ambiguous. Germline assignment: CDR1 SGHVS and CDR2 FNYEAQ. Trimming cost V 5 bases and J 0 bases, with 4 bases left between them. The CDR3 is 12 amino acids. In nucleotides, the CDR3 is TGTGCCAGCAGCCCGAACCAAGAGACCCAGTACTTC. This sequence encodes CASSPNQETQYF.

The J gene is TRBJ1-2, the V gene TRBV29-1; TRBD1 is a possible D gene (5 bases). Germline V gives CDR1 SQVTM, CDR2 ANQGSEA. The germline V and J ends were trimmed by 3 bases and 4 bases, with 9 bases remaining between them. The CDR3 consists of 12 residues. CDR3 protein: CSVDRQPYGYTF. DNA for the CDR3: TGCAGCGTTGATAGACAGCCCTATGGCTACACCTTC.

This chain joins TRBV10-3 and TRBJ2-1, with 8 positions matching TRBD1. After removal of 4 bases from V and 5 bases from J, the junction contained 10 bases not matched to a gene. The CDR3 sequence is 16 residues long. Germline V gene lookup returns CDR1 ENHRY and CDR2 SYGVKD. CDR3 nucleotides: TGTGCCATCAGTGGAGGGACAGGCCTCCTGGACAATGAGCAGTTCTTC. Amino acids: CAISGGTGLLDNEQFF.

About this clone: The sample holds other DNA sequences that translate to the same CDR3. The chain carries TRBV7-3 and TRBJ2-3; 7 bases are shared with TRBD2. This CDR3 comprises 13 residues. V lost 1 base to trimming and J lost 5 bases; unmatched junction nucleotides: 0. CDR1 SGHTA and CDR2 FQGTGA come from the germline V gene. The CDR3 here is CASSLREGDTQYF. CDR3 bases: TGTGCCAGCAGCTTAAGGGAGGGAGATACGCAGTATTTT.

The chain links TRBV14 to TRBJ1-1; D uncertain. The V and J ends lost 1 base and 9 bases respectively, with 9 bases between them. CDR1 is SGHDN, CDR2 FVKESK, per germline. CDR3 length equals 12 residues. The CDR3 protein is CASSQVTGKAFF. The CDR3, as DNA: TGTGCCAGCAGCCAAGTAACGGGGAAAGCTTTCTTT. Supplemented by reference TRBV14 and TRBJ1-1, the full variable domain reads EAGVTQFPSHSVIEKGQTVTLRCDPISGHDNLYWYRRVMGKEIKFLLHFVKESKQDESGMPNNRFLAERTGGTYSTLKVQPAELEDSGVYFCASSQVTGKAFFGQGTRLTVV.

The J gene is TRBJ1-1, the V gene TRBV5-1; D remains unclear. In germline, CDR1 is SGHRS, CDR2 YFSETQ. The CDR3 has 13 amino acids. The germline V and J ends were trimmed by 4 bases and 3 bases, with 10 bases remaining between them. CDR3 loop: CASSVVGDTEAFF. The CDR3 DNA reads as TGCGCCAGCAGCGTTGTTGGGGACACTGAAGCTTTCTTT.

V and J are TRBV10-2 and TRBJ1-1; D gene uncertain. CDR1 WSHSY and CDR2 SAAADI come from the germline V gene. The CDR3 covers 13 residues. The germline V and J ends were trimmed by 2 bases and 1 base, with 5 bases remaining between them. CDR3 region: CASSEGGNTEAFF. The CDR3 DNA follows: TGCGCCAGCAGTGAGGGTGGGAACACTGAAGCTTTCTTT.

The chain combines TRBV28 with TRBJ2-5; D is uncertain. Trimming left V 3 bases short and J 3 bases short, with 11 bases between. CDR1 is MDHEN and CDR2 is SYDVKM in the germline V gene. The CDR3 is made up of 14 amino acids. This CDR3 reads CASSLIQGEETQYF. The CDR3 nucleotides are TGTGCCAGCAGTTTGATACAAGGAGAAGAGACCCAGTACTTC.

The V gene is TRBV3-1 (or the pseudogene TRBV3-2), the J gene TRBJ1-5; the D gene is possibly TRBD1 (5 bases). V was pared by 0 bases and J by 9 bases, with 15 bases between. The CDR3 is 15 amino acids. Germline V gene data show CDR1 as LGHDT and CDR2 as YNNKEL (reference sequence). In DNA, the CDR3 is TGTGCCAGCAGCCAAGAGGCAGGTGGGGGTAGGCCCCAGCATTTT. Residues: CASSQEAGGGRPQHF.

This rearrangement joins TRBV20-1 to TRBJ1-2; D remains unclear. With 7 bases removed from V and 8 bases from J, the gap between germline ends came to 14 bases. This CDR3 spans 11 amino acids. CDR1 and CDR2 from the germline V gene are DFQATT and SNEGSKA (reference sequence). The CDR3 loop is CSVSPGGGYTF. CDR3 DNA: TGCAGTGTGTCCCCAGGAGGGGGCTACACCTTC.